The entry below gives a single TCR beta chain sequence along with its context. Generated by immunoSEQ multiplex PCR, the TCRdb table keeps only in-frame clones and is missing some. This table holds roughly 200,000 clones, roughly 80% found once. This record comes from a study of blood T cell repertoires in COVID-19. Study-level background: Nucleic acid was either cDNA or gDNA, and it came from T cells, B-cell-depleted T cells, or PBMCs.

The CDR3 loop spans 12 amino acids. From germline, CDR1 is LNHDA and CDR2 SQIVND (reference sequence). Trimming at V came to 6 bases and at J to 6 bases, leaving 3 bases not matched to a gene. This clonotype was sampled from an elderly woman with acute or convalescent COVID-19. V gene TRBV19 combines with J gene TRBJ2-3; 7 bases agree with TRBD1. Sequencing input: peripheral blood. Written as DNA, the CDR3 is TGTGCCAGTAGAGACAGGGTGGATACGCAGTATTTT. It yields the protein CASRDRVDTQYF.